This T cell receptor beta chain originates from a study of cytomegalovirus exposure and HLA in healthy donors. Findings and caveats of the study: Earlier analysis looked at TCR beta V segments, and most were productive about 87% or about 30% of the time.

A remark on this clone: The antigen remains undetermined.

There are 15 residues in the CDR3. Germline lookup yields CDR1 MGHRA and CDR2 YSYEKL. V was cut by 1 base and J by 0 bases, with 7 bases left in between. In the PCR, 60 Vbeta and 13 Jbeta primers were used. The method was immunoSEQ multiplex PCR; TCRdb's version includes in-frame clones alone and lacks a portion of them. The data show under 110,000 clones, roughly four fifths seen once. This TCR derives from a woman in her fifties or sixties in good health and CMV-seropositive. The chain has TRBV4-1 and TRBJ2-1, with unresolved D. Source material: PBMCs. CDR3 coding DNA: TGCGCCAGCAGCCAAGGTCAGGTCTCCTACAATGAGCAGTTCTTC. This codes for CASSQGQVSYNEQFF.